The following is a T cell receptor beta chain sequence with its context. Its antigen remains undetermined. The record has no base qualities; no much larger clone is one base away. From its cysteine to its phenylalanine, the CDR3 spans 14 amino acids. Just the 42-base CDR3 DNA is kept, in frame starting at base 1. V is pared back by 5 bases and J by 2 bases, with 13 bases lying between the germline termini. From the germline V gene, CDR1 is SQVTM and CDR2 is ANQGSEA. This sample is part of a study of shared clonotypes between healthy human individuals (dated by TCRdb to the early 2020s). About the investigation overall: The cohort included three men and a couple of women between 18 and 49 years of age. To estimate repertoire size and how much clonotypes are shared between individuals, the study performed deep sequencing of blood TCR repertoires from roughly five healthy adults. Per donor, three plates each were used for CD4 naive and CD4 memory, two for CD8 naive, and one for CD8 memory. Between about 0.94 and 8.9 billion PBMCs per donor were obtained by leukapheresis. Libraries were prepared and TCR repertoires were sequenced by different laboratories using diverse techniques, in order to increase sequencing depth and limit assay-specific biases. Overall results and qualifications from the work: Compared with non-shared clonotypes, clonotypes shared by all four sorted-subset donors had higher generation probabilities. Sampling was limited to blood, and TCR repertoires in tissue likely differ from TCR repertoires in blood. Even with the large sequencing depth, rarefaction of the sorted-subset datasets indicated that sequencing was incomplete. Because the study included only a small number of donors, the genetic and exposure-history diversity represented was limited. Pairwise subsampling indicated that sequencing depth was expected to affect the degree of clonotype sharing among donors. Across four donors, 5% to 6% of naive CD4, roughly 3.3% of naive CD8, 2% to 2.5% of memory CD4, and 0.3% to 0.45% of memory CD8 clonotypes were shared. Naive subsets generally had larger estimated clonotype richness than memory subsets did.

Using the deep immunoSEQ assay, TCR CDR3 regions were amplified from genomic DNA by multiplex PCR. Extracted genomic DNA from each cell subset was distributed evenly across all wells of several immunoSEQ 96-well plates, and each plate was treated as a replicate. For sorted subsets, each replicate PCR was loaded with approximately 0.2 ug genomic DNA, equivalent to 32,000 or so T cell genomes. The purified libraries were quantified using a Qubit 3.0 fluorometer, sized with a Bioanalyzer 2100, and then quantified again using the KAPA Library Quantification kit. A separate single-read 150-cycle Illumina NextSeq 550 flow cell was used to sequence each immunoSEQ 96-well plate. For the original study's pipeline: The immunoSEQ output contained only junctional sequences without quality scores, so filtering could not match that applied to full-length reads. To assign V/J genes and CDR3, sequences were annotated using PyIR, a Python wrapper for IgBLAST v1.9, with IMGT germline references. Reads with weak V/J assignments (E-value above 1e-6), missing CDR3, stop codons, out-of-frame junctions, or ambiguous translated residues were removed. V3J clonotypes were defined as sequences sharing the same inferred V gene, J gene, and CDR3 amino acid sequence. To compute the percentage overlap between repertoires, the number of shared unique clonotypes was divided by the size of the smaller repertoire. Three approaches were used to assess repertoire richness: RTK rarefaction, the Chao1 estimator, and Recon v2.1 estimates of unobserved clonotypes. OLGA was used to compute generation probabilities for all TCRbeta clonotypes that the gDNA method yielded from several donors. The immuneACCESS repertoire file appears here via TCRdb, limited to in-frame rearrangements. These files lack a portion of the clones; in checked studies, under half of the deficit traces to unresolved V genes, and the cause of the others is not known. V and J calls and clone size are as listed in that table; D and trimming were resolved from the DNA. This sample comprises roughly 2 million clones, roughly 94% of them detected only once. The biggest ten clones account for 0.13% of the sample.

Donors were healthy HIV-negative adults with no recently reported acute infections or vaccinations. Every donor was a Caucasian adult residing in Nashville, Tennessee, USA. CD4+ T cells were enriched through magnetic negative selection, after which naive cells were positively selected on CD45RA and the remaining negative fraction served as the memory subset. Blood was obtained by leukapheresis, after which PBMCs were separated by Ficoll-Histopaque density gradient centrifugation and cryopreserved in liquid nitrogen vapor phase. Analytical flow cytometry was used to check the purity and quantity of each magnetically sorted T cell population. Genomic DNA was isolated from every sorted fraction and measured by UV absorbance on a Nanodrop 2000c.

The sequenced material came from naive CD4+ T cells sorted from blood. This sample's cell subset or site label indicates: CD45RA+ positively selected. This receptor chain uses TRBV29-1 and TRBJ1-5, and the D gene may be TRBD1, 5 bases matching. The clonotype comes from a young man in good health. The DNA reads as follows: TGCAGCGTTAAGCTGGGGGATGGCAATCAGCCCCAGCATTTT. Translated, this gives CSVKLGDGNQPQHF.